Each of the 2 T cell receptor beta chains below was sequenced from the same sample in a study of blood T cell repertoires in COVID-19 (dated by TCRdb to about 2020). The receptor library was made with the immunoSEQ multiplex PCR assay. In TCRdb, the immuneACCESS table is reduced to in-frame sequences with V and J assigned. These tables do not hold every clone; where another copy was compared, an unresolved V gene accounts for under half, and the others remain unexplained. The sample yields about 16,000 clones; around 87% were counted once. The ten largest account for less than 15% of the sample. The sequenced sample consisted of peripheral blood. The origin of the receptors is a human donor in a cohort sampled during active COVID-19.

V gene TRBV6-5 combines with J gene TRBJ1-2, with no clear D. The CDR3 is 15 residues long. CDR1 and CDR2 (germline): MNHEY, SVGAGI. V was pared by 6 bases and J by 6 bases, with 20 bases between. This CDR3 reads CASRSPRPKADGYTF. The DNA of the CDR3 is TGTGCCAGCAGAAGCCCAAGACCTAAGGCGGATGGCTACACCTTC.

This clone was counted once. The chain has TRBV19 and TRBJ1-6; the match to TRBD1 covers 8 bases. The V segment lost 5 bases and the J segment 0 bases; nucleotides outside the gene matches: 12. CDR1 and CDR2 from the germline V gene are LNHDA and SQIVND (reference sequence). The CDR3 runs 19 residues. The DNA for the CDR3 is TGTGCCAGTAGTTGGGCGCAGGGGGCTGAGAGCTCCTATAATTCACCCCTCCACTTT. Residues: CASSWAQGAESSYNSPLHF.